This TCR beta chain stems from a study of CD8+CD57+ T cells in acquired aplastic anemia. Overall study: Sorted cells (CD4+ and CD8+) yielded DNA amounts that averaged 3.2 ug. The study obtained 11 million or so reads on average for CD4+ cells from healthy donors. Study outcomes and limitations: For CD8+ Simpson's diversity, patients and controls showed no significant difference.

For this clonotype: No antigen is known for it.

This CDR3 region has 14 residues. V lost 0 bases and J 3 bases, leaving 9 bases between the germline ends. Germline values: CDR1 ENHRY, CDR2 SYGVKD. Genomic DNA acted as the template from which TCR beta VDJ combination and CDR3 sequence profiling were carried out. TCRdb ran MiXCR on the reads and lists one entry per CDR3 protein. This table has fewer than 200,000 distinct CDR3 sequences, 63% appearing once. The sequence was collected from a human donor in good health. The sequenced sample consisted of sorted CD4+, CD8+, or CD8+CD57+ T cells (not recorded which) from PBMCs. The chain couples TRBV10-3 to TRBJ2-7; D is undetermined. The CDR3, as DNA: TGTGCCATCAGTGAGTCGTCCTTTAGCTACGAGCAGTACTTC. Its translation: CAISESSFSYEQYF.